The following is a T cell receptor (beta chain) sequence with its context. The data stem from a study of cytomegalovirus exposure and HLA in healthy donors. Trimming left V 2 bases short and J 2 bases short, with 12 bases between. CDR1 is SGDLS, CDR2 YYNGEE, per germline. This CDR3 is built from 15 residues. The PCR was carried out with 60 Vbeta primers and 13 Jbeta primers. Repertoires were generated with immunoSEQ multiplex PCR, while TCRdb's copy carries only in-frame clones and drops some. Of 150,000 to 200,000 clones in the sample, over 65% were seen once. The source of this sequence is an older woman in good health and CMV-seropositive. The sample taken for sequencing was PBMCs. This chain links TRBV9 with TRBJ2-3, with D maybe TRBD2 (6 bases). CDR3 sequence reads: CASSVPGDPTDTQYF. CDR3 coding DNA: TGTGCCAGCAGCGTTCCGGGGGACCCCACAGATACGCAGTATTTT.